This T cell receptor (beta chain) originates from a study of T cells after yellow fever vaccination. Study-level points and caveats: Abundant contaminating clonotypes from the bulk population could appear in FACS-sorted repertoires.

Trimming shortened V by 6 bases and J by 10 bases, and 22 bases separated the two germline ends. There are 15 residues in the CDR3. Per the germline V gene, CDR1 is SGHTA and CDR2 is FQGNSA. This clonotype has a handful of counts. Antigen: not known. Production of TCR cDNA was by 5'RACE template switching, which also added a universal primer site and UMIs. MiXCR, applied by TCRdb to the 5' RACE reads, yields one record per CDR3 protein. The data contain around 600,000 distinct CDR3 sequences, around an eighth of them singletons. The source was PBMCs, collected on the day of the yellow fever booster vaccination. This chain connects TRBV7-2 to TRBJ2-1, with D possibly being TRBD2 (5 bases). The clonotype was recovered from a man in his thirties or forties who received the YFV17D yellow fever vaccine. The CDR3 reads CASSSTAWERGEQFF. CDR3 bases: TGTGCCAGCAGTTCGACGGCATGGGAGAGAGGGGAGCAGTTCTTC.